Listed below are T cell receptor beta chains from one sample, sequenced in a study of T cell changes during pregnancy in multiple sclerosis. TCRdb's copy holds only in-frame clones and misses some; the assay was immunoSEQ multiplex PCR. This sample has roughly 40,000 clones, with approximately 92% found just once. Source: CD4+ T cells from peripheral blood mononuclear cells, taken in the second trimester of pregnancy. These receptor sequences come from a female donor in good health, enrolled as a control in a pregnancy study. Each CDR3 is given with its conserved first and last residue. D genes are given only for firm matches. Clone sizes are given selectively: once, few, many, or a class where the clone is expanded.

V,size,D,J,CDR3,DNA
TRBV30,.,.,TRBJ1-6,CAWSEQYNSPLHF,TGTGCCTGGAGTGAACAGTATAATTCACCCCTCCACTTT
TRBV7-9,once,.,TRBJ1-2,CASSPDIYGYTF,TGTGCCAGCAGCCCAGACATCTATGGCTACACCTTC
TRBV4-3,.,TRBD2,TRBJ2-3,CASSQVGGRDTQYF,TGCGCCAGCAGCCAAGTGGGCGGGAGGGATACGCAGTATTTT
TRBV5-4,.,TRBD1,TRBJ1-2,CASSLRTGGVYGYTF,TGTGCCAGCAGCTTGCGGACAGGGGGCGTCTATGGCTACACCTTC
TRBV27,.,.,TRBJ2-5,CASSLRGLGGETQYF,TGTGCCAGCAGTTTACGCGGACTAGGGGGAGAGACCCAGTACTTC
TRBV7-7,.,.,TRBJ2-5,CASSLLTGPETQYF,TGTGCTAGCAGCTTACTGACAGGCCCAGAGACCCAGTACTTC
TRBV19,.,.,TRBJ1-2,CASSPVQVDYGYTF,TGTGCCAGTAGTCCAGTGCAGGTTGACTATGGCTACACCTTC
TRBV19,.,TRBD2,TRBJ2-1,CASSSAREVQVAEQFF,TGTGCCAGTAGCTCCGCGCGGGAGGTACAAGTAGCTGAGCAGTTCTTC
TRBV2,.,TRBD1,TRBJ2-7,CASRAPTGGYEQYF,TGTGCCAGCAGGGCGCCCACAGGGGGCTACGAGCAGTACTTC
TRBV5-8,.,TRBD1,TRBJ2-3,CASSLAGQGGDTQYF,TGTGCCAGCAGCTTGGCCGGACAGGGGGGAGATACGCAGTATTTT
TRBV30,.,.,TRBJ1-2,CAWGIQGTYGYTF,TGTGCCTGGGGTATACAGGGTACCTATGGCTACACCTTC
TRBV6-5,.,TRBD1,TRBJ2-2,CASSTRQGKVGELFF,TGTGCCAGCAGTACGAGACAGGGAAAGGTCGGGGAGCTGTTTTTT
TRBV10-3,.,.,TRBJ2-5,CAISESDGKRETQYF,TGTGCCATCAGTGAGTCAGACGGGAAGCGAGAGACCCAGTACTTC
TRBV2,.,.,TRBJ2-5,CASKEQYQETQYF,TGTGCCAGCAAGGAGCAGTACCAAGAGACCCAGTACTTC
TRBV12-5,.,.,TRBJ2-7,CASARGPAGYEQYF,TGTGCTAGTGCCCGAGGCCCTGCTGGCTACGAGCAGTACTTC